This record covers a single T cell receptor beta chain. Germline V gene sequence: CDR1 MNHEY, CDR2 SMNVEV (reference sequence). V gave up 5 bases and J gave up 0 bases, with 10 bases separating them. This CDR3 region has 15 residues. The data were obtained in a study of T cell changes during pregnancy in multiple sclerosis. This table comes from immunoSEQ multiplex PCR, and its TCRdb copy is limited to in-frame clones, with some not included. The data contain over 85,000 clones, 90% of them singletons. This specimen consisted of peripheral blood, obtained in the second trimester of pregnancy. The receptor's source is a female donor in good health, enrolled as a control in a pregnancy study. The chain couples TRBV27 to TRBJ1-4; possible D gene TRBD1, 6 bases. The CDR3 loop is CASSVRQATNEKLFF. In nucleotides, the CDR3 is TGTGCCAGCAGTGTCCGACAGGCAACTAATGAAAAACTGTTTTTT.